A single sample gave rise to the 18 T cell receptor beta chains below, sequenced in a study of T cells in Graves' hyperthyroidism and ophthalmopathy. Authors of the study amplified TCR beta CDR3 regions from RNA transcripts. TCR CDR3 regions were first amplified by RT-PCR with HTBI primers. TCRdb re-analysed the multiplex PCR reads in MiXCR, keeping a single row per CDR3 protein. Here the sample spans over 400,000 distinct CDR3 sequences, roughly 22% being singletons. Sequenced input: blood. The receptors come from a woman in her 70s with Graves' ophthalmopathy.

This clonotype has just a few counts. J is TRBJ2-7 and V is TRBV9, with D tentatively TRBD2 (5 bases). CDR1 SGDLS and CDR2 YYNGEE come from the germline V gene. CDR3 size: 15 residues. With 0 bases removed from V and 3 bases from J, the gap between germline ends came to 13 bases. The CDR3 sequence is CASSVAPWGDYEQYF. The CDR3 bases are TGTGCCAGCAGCGTAGCCCCCTGGGGAGACTACGAGCAGTACTTC.

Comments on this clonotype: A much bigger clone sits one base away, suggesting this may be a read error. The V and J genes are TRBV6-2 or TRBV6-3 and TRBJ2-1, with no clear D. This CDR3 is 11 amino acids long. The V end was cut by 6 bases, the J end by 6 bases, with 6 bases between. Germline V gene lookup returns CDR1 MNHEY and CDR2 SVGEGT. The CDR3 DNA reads TGTGCCAGCAGGCGCCTCAATGAGCAGTTCTTC. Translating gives CASRRLNEQFF.

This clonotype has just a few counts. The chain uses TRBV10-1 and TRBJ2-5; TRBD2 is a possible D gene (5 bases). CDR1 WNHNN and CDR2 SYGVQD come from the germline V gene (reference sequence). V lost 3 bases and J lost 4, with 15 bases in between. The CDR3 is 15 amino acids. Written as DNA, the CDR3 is TGCGCCAGCAGTGATTCTGTACGGGATCGAGAGACCCAGTACTTC. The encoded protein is CASSDSVRDRETQYF.

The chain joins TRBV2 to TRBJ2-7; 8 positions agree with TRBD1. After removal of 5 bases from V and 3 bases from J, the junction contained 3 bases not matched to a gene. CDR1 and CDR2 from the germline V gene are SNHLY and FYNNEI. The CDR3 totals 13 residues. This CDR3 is CASSKGQGYEQYF. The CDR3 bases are TGTGCCAGCAGTAAAGGACAGGGCTACGAGCAGTACTTC.

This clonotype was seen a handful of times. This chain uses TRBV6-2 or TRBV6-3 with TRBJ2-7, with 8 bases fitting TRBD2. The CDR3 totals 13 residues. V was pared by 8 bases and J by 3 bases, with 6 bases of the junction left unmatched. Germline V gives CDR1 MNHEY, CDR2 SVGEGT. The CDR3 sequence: CASSGGIRYEQYF. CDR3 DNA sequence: TGTGCCAGCTCGGGAGGGATCCGCTACGAGCAGTACTTC.

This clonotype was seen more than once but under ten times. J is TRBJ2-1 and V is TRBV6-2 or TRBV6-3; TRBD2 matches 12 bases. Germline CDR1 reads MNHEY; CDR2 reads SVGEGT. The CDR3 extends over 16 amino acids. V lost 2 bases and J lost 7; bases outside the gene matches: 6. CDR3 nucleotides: TGTGCCAGCAGTTACGGGGCTAGCGGGAGGGTGAATGAGCAGTTCTTC. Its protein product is CASSYGASGRVNEQFF.

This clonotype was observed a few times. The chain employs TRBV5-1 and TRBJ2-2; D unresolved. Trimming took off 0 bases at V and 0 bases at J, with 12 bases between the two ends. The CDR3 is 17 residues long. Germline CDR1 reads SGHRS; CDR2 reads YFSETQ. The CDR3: CASSLEPQITNTGELFF. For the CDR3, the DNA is TGCGCCAGCAGCTTGGAGCCCCAGATAACGAACACCGGGGAGCTGTTTTTT. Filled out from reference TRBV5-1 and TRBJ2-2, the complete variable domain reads KAGVTQTPRYLIKTRGQQVTLSCSPISGHRSVSWYQQTPGQGLQFLFEYFSETQRNKGNFPGRFSGRQFSNSRSEMNVSTLELGDSALYLCASSLEPQITNTGELFFGEGSRLTVL.

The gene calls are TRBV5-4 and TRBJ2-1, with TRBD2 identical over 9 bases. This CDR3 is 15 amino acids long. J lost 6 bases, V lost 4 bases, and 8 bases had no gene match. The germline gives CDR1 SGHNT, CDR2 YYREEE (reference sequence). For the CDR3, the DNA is TGTGCCAGCAGCCCTGGGACTAGCAAGGTCAATGAGCAGTTCTTC. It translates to CASSPGTSKVNEQFF.

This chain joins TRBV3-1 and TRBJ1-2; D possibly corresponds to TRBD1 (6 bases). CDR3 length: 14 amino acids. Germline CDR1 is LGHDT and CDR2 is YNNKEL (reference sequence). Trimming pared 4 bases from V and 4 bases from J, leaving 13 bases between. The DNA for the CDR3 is TGTGCCAGCAGCCGTCCGGGGGGCATCTATGGCTACACCTTC. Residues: CASSRPGGIYGYTF.

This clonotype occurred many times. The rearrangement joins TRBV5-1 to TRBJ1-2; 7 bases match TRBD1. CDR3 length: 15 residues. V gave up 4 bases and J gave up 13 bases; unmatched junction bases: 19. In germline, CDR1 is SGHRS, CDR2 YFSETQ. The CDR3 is CASSLDRGRTAGITF. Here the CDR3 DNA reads TGCGCCAGCAGCCTAGATAGGGGGCGGACCGCGGGAATCACCTTC. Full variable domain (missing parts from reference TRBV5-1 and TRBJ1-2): KAGVTQTPRYLIKTRGQQVTLSCSPISGHRSVSWYQQTPGQGLQFLFEYFSETQRNKGNFPGRFSGRQFSNSRSEMNVSTLELGDSALYLCASSLDRGRTAGITFGSGTRLTVV.

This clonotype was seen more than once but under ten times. The CDR3 here is CASSTGTGLEKLFF. DNA for the CDR3: TGTGCCAGCAGTACTGGGACAGGCCTTGAAAAACTGTTTTTT. The chain couples TRBV12-3 or TRBV12-4 to TRBJ1-4; TRBD1 matches 8 bases. Trimming cost V 5 bases and J 7 bases; bases outside gene matches: 6. The CDR3 is 14 amino acids.

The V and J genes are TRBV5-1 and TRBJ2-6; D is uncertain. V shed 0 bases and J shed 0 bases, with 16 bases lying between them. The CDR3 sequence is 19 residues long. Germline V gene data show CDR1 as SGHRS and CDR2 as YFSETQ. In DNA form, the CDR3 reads TGCGCCAGCAGCTTGGCTCAGAGGACGGCCTTCTCTGGGGCCAACGTCCTGACTTTC. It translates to CASSLAQRTAFSGANVLTF.

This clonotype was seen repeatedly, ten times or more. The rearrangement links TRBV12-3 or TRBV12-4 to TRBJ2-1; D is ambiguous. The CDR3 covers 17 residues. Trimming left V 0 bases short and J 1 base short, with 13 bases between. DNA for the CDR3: TGTGCCAGCAGTTTAGCACCCTCGGCGTATTCCTACAATGAGCAGTTCTTC. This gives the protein CASSLAPSAYSYNEQFF.

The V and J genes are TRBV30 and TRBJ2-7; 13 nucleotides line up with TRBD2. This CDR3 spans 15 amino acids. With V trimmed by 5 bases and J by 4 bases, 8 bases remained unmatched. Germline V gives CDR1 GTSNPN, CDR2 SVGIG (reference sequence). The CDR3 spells CAWLGGLAGVYEQYF. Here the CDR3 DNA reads TGTGCCTGGCTCGGAGGACTAGCGGGAGTTTACGAGCAGTACTTC.

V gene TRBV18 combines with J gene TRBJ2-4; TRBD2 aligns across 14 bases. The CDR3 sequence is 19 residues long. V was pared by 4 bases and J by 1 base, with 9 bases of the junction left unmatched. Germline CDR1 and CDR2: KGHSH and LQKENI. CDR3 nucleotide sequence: TGTGCCAGCTCACTGACGGGACTAGCGGGAGCGCTTGCCAAAAACATTCAGTACTTC. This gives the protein CASSLTGLAGALAKNIQYF.

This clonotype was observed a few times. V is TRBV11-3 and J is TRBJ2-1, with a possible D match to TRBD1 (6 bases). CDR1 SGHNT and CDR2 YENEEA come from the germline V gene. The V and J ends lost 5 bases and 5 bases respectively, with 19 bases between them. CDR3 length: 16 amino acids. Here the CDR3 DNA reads TGTGCCAGCAGCCGAGATTCAGGGGCGCTGGACAATGAGCAGTTCTTC. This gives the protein CASSRDSGALDNEQFF.

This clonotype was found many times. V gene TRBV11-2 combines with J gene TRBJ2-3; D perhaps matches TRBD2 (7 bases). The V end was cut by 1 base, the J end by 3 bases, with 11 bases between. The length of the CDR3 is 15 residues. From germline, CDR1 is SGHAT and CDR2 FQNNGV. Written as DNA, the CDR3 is TGTGCCAGCAGCTTAGGCGGGGGCAGGACAGATACGCAGTATTTT. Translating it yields CASSLGGGRTDTQYF.

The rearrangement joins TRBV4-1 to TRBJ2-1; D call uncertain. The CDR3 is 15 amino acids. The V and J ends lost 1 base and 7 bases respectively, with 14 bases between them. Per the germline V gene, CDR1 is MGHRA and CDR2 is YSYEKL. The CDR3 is CASSQAPDRKNEQFF. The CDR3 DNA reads TGCGCCAGCAGCCAAGCCCCAGATAGGAAGAATGAGCAGTTCTTC.